The 17 T cell receptor beta chains below were found in one sample sequenced in a study of blood T cell repertoires in COVID-19. The method was immunoSEQ multiplex PCR; TCRdb's version includes in-frame clones alone and lacks a portion of them. Here the sample spans around 47,000 clones, approximately 80% being singletons. Sequencing was done on a sample of peripheral blood. The receptors here all came from a man in his 70s with active COVID-19.

The rearrangement uses TRBV2 and TRBJ1-5; the D is unclear. Looked up from germline, CDR1 is SNHLY and CDR2 is FYNNEI. The CDR3 contains 14 residues. Trimming shortened V by 7 bases and J by 6 bases, and 16 bases separated the two germline ends. The CDR3 sequence: CASNSLGRAQPQHF. As DNA, the CDR3 is TGTGCCAGCAACTCACTTGGGAGGGCTCAGCCCCAGCATTTT.

The rearrangement joins TRBV4-1 to TRBJ2-1; TRBD1 aligns across 9 bases. Germline V gene data show CDR1 as MGHRA and CDR2 as YSYEKL. The CDR3 is 16 amino acids. V shed 4 bases and J 4 bases; nucleotides not matched to a gene: 8. The CDR3 DNA is TGCGCCAGCAGCCCCAAGCCGGGACAGGGTTACAATGAGCAGTTCTTC. It yields the protein CASSPKPGQGYNEQFF.

This clone was detected a few times. The CDR3 coding sequence is TGTGCCAGCAGTTACTCGACAGACAGGGGGTATAGCAATCAGCCCCAGCATTTT. Protein: CASSYSTDRGYSNQPQHF. V and J are TRBV6-2 or TRBV6-3 and TRBJ1-5, with TRBD1 matching over 9 bases. Germline trimming cut 0 bases from V and 0 bases from J; bases unmatched to any gene: 6. The CDR3 consists of 18 residues. The V gene's germline CDR1 is MNHEY and CDR2 SVGEGT.

This clone was observed once. J is TRBJ2-5 and V is TRBV19, with 9 bases matching TRBD2. V was clipped by 5 bases and J by 5 bases; unmatched bases: 12. This CDR3 is 16 amino acids long. Germline assignment: CDR1 LNHDA and CDR2 SQIVND (reference sequence). CDR3: CASSLQAAGGFETQYF. The CDR3 nucleotides are TGTGCCAGTAGTCTTCAGGCAGCGGGGGGCTTCGAGACCCAGTACTTC.

A single count supports this clone. The chain links TRBV28 to TRBJ2-7; 8 bases line up with TRBD1. The germline V gene encodes CDR1 MDHEN and CDR2 SYDVKM. This CDR3 is built from 14 residues. V lost 6 bases and J lost 6; bases outside the gene matches: 10. CDR3 sequence reads: CASRRTGSLTEQYF. CDR3 nucleotides: TGTGCCAGCAGGCGGACAGGGTCTCTGACCGAGCAGTACTTC.

The J gene is TRBJ2-5, the V gene TRBV29-1; TRBD2 agrees at 8 bases. CDR1 and CDR2 from the germline V gene are SQVTM and ANQGSEA. The CDR3 runs 15 residues. V gave up 6 bases and J gave up 5 bases; unmatched junction bases: 14. The CDR3 DNA follows: TGCAGCGTCCGCCCTAGGCGGGGGGTGGTGGAGACCCAGTACTTC. Encoded protein: CSVRPRRGVVETQYF.

The CDR3 sequence is CASSLWGLAGGRNTGELFF. DNA for the CDR3: TGTGCCAGCAGCTTATGGGGACTAGCGGGGGGGCGGAACACCGGGGAGCTGTTTTTT. V usage is TRBV7-2 and J usage is TRBJ2-2, with 16 bases fitting TRBD2. CDR3 length: 19 amino acids. CDR1 SGHTA and CDR2 FQGNSA come from the germline V gene. Trimming cost V 2 bases and J 1 base; bases outside gene matches: 4.

This clone was found once. The rearrangement joins TRBV18 to TRBJ1-6, with D unclear. Germline V gene data show CDR1 as KGHSH and CDR2 as LQKENI. The CDR3 sequence is 14 residues long. Trimming stripped 4 bases from V and 6 bases from J, with 10 bases between. CDR3 coding DNA: TGTGCCAGCTCACTTGTCGGACTTAATTCACCCCTCCACTTT. Protein product: CASSLVGLNSPLHF.

V is TRBV4-3 and J is TRBJ2-6, with D perhaps matching TRBD1 (5 bases). Between the trimmed V and J ends, which lost 0 bases and 2 bases, there was a span of 20 bases. The CDR3 runs to 20 residues. The germline V gene has CDR1 LGHNA and CDR2 YSLEER. Here the CDR3 DNA reads TGCGCCAGCAGCCAAGATCTACCCCGCCCTTTCAGGGCTGGGGCCAACGTCCTGACTTTC. Protein sequence: CASSQDLPRPFRAGANVLTF.

By proportion, this clone is medium-sized (0.01 to 0.1%). This chain links TRBV15 with TRBJ2-3, with unresolved D. Per germline, CDR1 LNHNV and CDR2 YYDKDF (reference sequence). The CDR3 runs to 16 residues. V was cut by 3 bases and J by 1 base, with 14 bases left in between. In DNA, the CDR3 is TGTGCCACCAGCAGGAGTCCCGCGGTGGGCACAGATACGCAGTATTTT. Protein product: CATSRSPAVGTDTQYF.

This clone has only a few counts. The chain links TRBV5-4 to TRBJ2-2, with 12 bases lining up with TRBD1. CDR3 length: 16 residues. J lost 0 bases, V lost 4 bases, and 1 base had no gene match. Germline V CDR1 and CDR2: SGHNT, YYREEE (reference sequence). The CDR3 spells CASSGTGGANTGELFF. For the CDR3, the DNA is TGTGCCAGCAGCGGGACAGGGGGCGCGAACACCGGGGAGCTGTTTTTT.

The chain has TRBV5-4 and TRBJ1-6; no clear D gene. Germline V gene lookup returns CDR1 SGHNT and CDR2 YYREEE (reference sequence). The CDR3 totals 14 residues. V lost 2 bases and J lost 8, with 11 bases in between. The CDR3 DNA sequence: TGTGCCAGCAGCTTCCTGGGAGAGGATTCACCCCTCCACTTT. It specifies CASSFLGEDSPLHF.

V gene TRBV5-4 combines with J gene TRBJ1-2, with a tentative D call TRBD1 (6 bases). Germline values: CDR1 SGHNT, CDR2 YYREEE (reference sequence). With 4 bases removed from V and 4 bases from J, the gap between germline ends came to 11 bases. The CDR3 loop spans 13 amino acids. As DNA, the CDR3 is TGTGCCAGCAGCGTCACAGGGCCCTATGGCTACACCTTC. This translates into CASSVTGPYGYTF.

This rearrangement joins TRBV15 to TRBJ1-4; D is ambiguous. This CDR3 is built from 13 residues. The germline gives CDR1 LNHNV, CDR2 YYDKDF (reference sequence). The V end lost 0 bases, the J end lost 8 bases, and 7 bases lay between the germline ends. The CDR3 DNA is TGTGCCACCAGCAGAGATTGGCGGGAAAAACTGTTTTTT. Its protein is CATSRDWREKLFF.

This chain links TRBV19 with TRBJ1-1; 7 bases agree with TRBD1. Trimming took 6 bases from V and 4 from J; bases not matched to a gene: 5. This CDR3 is 13 amino acids long. The germline V gene has CDR1 LNHDA and CDR2 SQIVND (reference sequence). The CDR3 spells CASRTGLTTEAFF. The CDR3 nucleotides read TGTGCCAGTAGGACAGGGCTCACCACTGAAGCTTTCTTT.

The chain employs TRBV4-3 and TRBJ1-2, with D tentatively TRBD1 (6 bases). V was shortened by 0 bases and J by 5 bases, with 16 bases between the two germline ends. Germline CDR1 reads LGHNA; CDR2 reads YSLEER. The CDR3 loop spans 16 amino acids. Here the CDR3 DNA reads TGCGCCAGCAGCCAAGATCGGGCAGGGGTATGGTATGGCTACACCTTC. Its translation is CASSQDRAGVWYGYTF.

This clone was seen more than once but under ten times. The chain employs TRBV7-6 and TRBJ2-5; D uncertain. The CDR3 has 11 amino acids. V shed 5 bases and J shed 5 bases, with 6 bases lying between them. Germline V gives CDR1 SGHVS, CDR2 FNYEAQ. In DNA form, the CDR3 reads TGTGCCAGCAGCCTCTCGGAGACCCAGTACTTC. Its protein product is CASSLSETQYF.